This T cell receptor (beta chain) was recorded in a study of shared clonotypes between healthy human individuals. Concerning this clone itself: Antigen: not known.

Study results and limitations: On the whole, naive subsets had larger estimated richness than memory subsets had. Non-shared clonotypes showed lower generation probabilities than clonotypes common to all four donors.

Only in-frame clones appear in the TCRdb table, and some are missing; sequencing was by immunoSEQ multiplex PCR. The sample has about 1.5 million clones, 95% to 99% seen once. The V gene lost 4 bases and the J gene lost 0 bases, with 7 bases spanning the gap. CDR1 LGHNA and CDR2 YSLEER come from the germline V gene. CDR3 length equals 14 residues. The TCR comes from a man aged 30 to 39 in good health. The V gene is TRBV4-3, the J gene TRBJ2-4; no firm D call. Sequenced input: naive CD4+ T cells sorted from blood. Described subset: CD45RA+ positively selected. CDR3 in DNA: TGCGCCAGCAGCCGGGCCGTAGCCAAAAACATTCAGTACTTC. Protein: CASSRAVAKNIQYF.